Sequencing of this TCR beta chain was carried out in a study of cytomegalovirus exposure and HLA in healthy donors. Whole-study results and caveats: Later on, an analysis showed TCR association rates differing by HLA locus, with DRB1 the most and HLA-C the fewest. Most CMV-associated TCR beta chains appeared HLA-restricted in a later analysis. For TCR beta chains, V- and J-gene trimming was later linked to a missense DCLRE1C variant.

V trimming: 5 bases; J trimming: 5 bases; junction bases outside the gene matches: 4. Looked up from germline, CDR1 is SGHTA and CDR2 is FQGNSA. The CDR3 spans 15 residues. The PCR had 60 Vbeta and 13 Jbeta primers. Original data processing: Around 80 million unique TCR beta chains, 9.5 million to 11 million of them shared, were counted by a later analysis. The protocol was immunoSEQ multiplex PCR, while the TCRdb copy is restricted to in-frame clones and leaves out a portion. Clone size and the V and J calls come from that table; the DNA yielded D and trimming. There are about 110,000 clones in the sample; more than 65% occur only once, and roughly 6.2% lies in the top ten. This clone was observed once. Its target is unknown.

The chain joins TRBV7-2 to TRBJ2-5; 14 bases are a match to TRBD2. Material: PBMCs. The clonotype comes from a man aged 25 to 40 in good health and CMV-seropositive. Here the CDR3 reads CASSPTSGGDETQYF. CDR3 nucleotide sequence: TGTGCCAGCAGCCCGACTAGCGGGGGGGACGAGACCCAGTACTTC.